This T cell receptor beta chain came from a study of blood T cell repertoires in COVID-19. Study as a whole: The United States, Italy and Spain provided the acute and convalescent COVID-19 samples. T cells, B-cell-depleted T cells, or PBMCs provided the cDNA or gDNA that served as material.

Original methodology: Amplification of reference gene primers was used by the study to estimate nucleated cell counts. Assay used: immunoSEQ multiplex PCR; TCRdb lists only in-frame clones, some missing. V and J calls and clone size are copied from that table; D and trimming were computed from the DNA. The table has some 260,000 clones, 82% seen once. The J segment lost 1 base and the V segment lost 0 bases, leaving 0 bases of the junction unmatched. This CDR3 region has 14 residues. Germline V lookup: CDR1 ENHRY, CDR2 SYGVKD. V is TRBV10-3 and J is TRBJ2-7, with TRBD2 matching 7 bases. The sequenced sample was peripheral blood. This TCR was recovered from a woman between 18 and 29 years old with acute or convalescent COVID-19. The CDR3 DNA reads TGTGCCATCAGTGAGTCCGGGGGGTCCTACGAGCAGTACTTC. Its protein is CAISESGGSYEQYF.